Here is one TCR beta chain with its context. In the original analysis: Reference gene primer amplification yielded estimated nucleated cell counts. Clones were sequenced by immunoSEQ multiplex PCR, and TCRdb holds only the in-frame ones, with some missing. That table is the source of V, J and clone size, and D and trimming were worked out from the DNA. The top ten clones hold 2.2% of a sample with roughly 280,000 clones, about 90% of them seen once. This sample was included in a study of blood T cell repertoires in COVID-19. Turning to the study itself: From the United States, Italy and Spain came samples of acute and convalescent COVID-19. In each case, the material was cDNA or gDNA derived from T cells, B-cell-depleted T cells, or PBMCs.

Losses at the gene ends were 11 bases for V and 0 bases for J; bases not matched to a gene: 9. Germline lookup yields CDR1 MNHEY and CDR2 SVGAGI. This CDR3 spans 14 amino acids. This chain uses TRBV6-5 with TRBJ2-7; 8 bases fit TRBD2. The clonotype was recovered from a woman aged 50 to 60 who had recovered from COVID-19. The sequencing input was peripheral blood. CDR3 amino acids: CAAQRGGPSYEQYF. CDR3 nucleotide sequence: TGTGCCGCCCAACGGGGGGGGCCCTCCTACGAGCAGTACTTC.